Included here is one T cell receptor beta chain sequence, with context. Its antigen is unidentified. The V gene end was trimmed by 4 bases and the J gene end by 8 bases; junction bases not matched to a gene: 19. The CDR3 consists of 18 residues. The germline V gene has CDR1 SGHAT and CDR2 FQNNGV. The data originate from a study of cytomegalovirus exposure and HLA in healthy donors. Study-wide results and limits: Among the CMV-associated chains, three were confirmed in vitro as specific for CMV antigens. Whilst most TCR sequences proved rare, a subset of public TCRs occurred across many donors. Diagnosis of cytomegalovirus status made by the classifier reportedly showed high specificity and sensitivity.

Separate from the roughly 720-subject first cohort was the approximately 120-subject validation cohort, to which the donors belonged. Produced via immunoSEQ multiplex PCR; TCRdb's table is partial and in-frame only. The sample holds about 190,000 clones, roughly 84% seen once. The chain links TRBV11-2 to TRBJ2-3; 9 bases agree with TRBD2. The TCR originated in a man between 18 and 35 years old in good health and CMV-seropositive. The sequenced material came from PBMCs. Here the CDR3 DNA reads TGTGCCAGCAGCTCCTTTCGATTAGCGGGAGTAAGGGGAGGTACGCAGTATTTT. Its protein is CASSSFRLAGVRGGTQYF.